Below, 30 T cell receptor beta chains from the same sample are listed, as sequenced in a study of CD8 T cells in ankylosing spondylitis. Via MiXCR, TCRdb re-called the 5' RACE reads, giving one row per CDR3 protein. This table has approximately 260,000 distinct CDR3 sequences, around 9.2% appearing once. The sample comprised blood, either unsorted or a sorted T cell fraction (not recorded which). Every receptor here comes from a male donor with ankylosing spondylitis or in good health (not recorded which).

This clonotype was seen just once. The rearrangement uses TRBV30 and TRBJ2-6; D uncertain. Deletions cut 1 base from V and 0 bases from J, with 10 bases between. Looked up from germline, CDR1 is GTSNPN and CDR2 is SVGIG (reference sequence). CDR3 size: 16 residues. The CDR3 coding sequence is TGTGCCTGGAGTGATAGGGTATACTCTGGGGCCAACGTCCTGACTTTC. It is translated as CAWSDRVYSGANVLTF.

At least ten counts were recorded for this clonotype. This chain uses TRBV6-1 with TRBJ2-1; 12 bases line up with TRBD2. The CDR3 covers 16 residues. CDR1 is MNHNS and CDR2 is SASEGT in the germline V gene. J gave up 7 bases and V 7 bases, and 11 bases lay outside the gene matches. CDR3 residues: CASTFGPSGRVNEQFF. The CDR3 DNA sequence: TGTGCCAGCACCTTTGGGCCTAGCGGGAGGGTAAATGAGCAGTTCTTC.

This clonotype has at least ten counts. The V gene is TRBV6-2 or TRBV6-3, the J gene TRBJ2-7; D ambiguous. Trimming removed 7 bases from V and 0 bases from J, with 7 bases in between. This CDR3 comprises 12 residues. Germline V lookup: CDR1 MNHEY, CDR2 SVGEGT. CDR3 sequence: CASNRNSYEQYF. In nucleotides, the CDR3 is TGTGCCAGCAACCGGAACTCCTACGAGCAGTACTTC.

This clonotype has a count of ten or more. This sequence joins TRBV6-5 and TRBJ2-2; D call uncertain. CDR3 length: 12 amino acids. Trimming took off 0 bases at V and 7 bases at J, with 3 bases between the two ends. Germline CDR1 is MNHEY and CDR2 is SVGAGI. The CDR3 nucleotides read TGTGCCAGCAGTTACTCGTTCGGGGAGCTGTTTTTT. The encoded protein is CASSYSFGELFF.

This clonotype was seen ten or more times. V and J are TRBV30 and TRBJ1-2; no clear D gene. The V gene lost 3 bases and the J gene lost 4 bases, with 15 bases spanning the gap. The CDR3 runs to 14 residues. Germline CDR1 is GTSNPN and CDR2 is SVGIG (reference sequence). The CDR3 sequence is CAWRSIRGGYGYTF. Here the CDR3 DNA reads TGTGCCTGGAGATCGATACGTGGTGGCTATGGCTACACCTTC.

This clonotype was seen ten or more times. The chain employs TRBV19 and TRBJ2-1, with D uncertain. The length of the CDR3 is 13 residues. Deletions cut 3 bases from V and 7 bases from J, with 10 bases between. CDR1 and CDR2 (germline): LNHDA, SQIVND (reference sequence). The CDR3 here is CASSILTGNEQFF. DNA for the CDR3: TGTGCCAGTAGTATCCTCACGGGTAATGAGCAGTTCTTC.

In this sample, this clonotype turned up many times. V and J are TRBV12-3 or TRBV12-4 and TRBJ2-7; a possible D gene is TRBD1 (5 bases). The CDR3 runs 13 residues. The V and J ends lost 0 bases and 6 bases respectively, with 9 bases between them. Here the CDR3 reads CASSLAQGAEQYF. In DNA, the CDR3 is TGTGCCAGCAGTTTAGCCCAGGGCGCCGAGCAGTACTTC.

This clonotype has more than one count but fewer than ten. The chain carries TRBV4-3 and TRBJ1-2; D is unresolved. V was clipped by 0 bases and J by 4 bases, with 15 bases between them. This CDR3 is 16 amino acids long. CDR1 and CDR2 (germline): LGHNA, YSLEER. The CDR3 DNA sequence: TGCGCCAGCAGCCAAGATAAGGGAGCCCACTTCTATGGCTACACCTTC. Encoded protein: CASSQDKGAHFYGYTF.

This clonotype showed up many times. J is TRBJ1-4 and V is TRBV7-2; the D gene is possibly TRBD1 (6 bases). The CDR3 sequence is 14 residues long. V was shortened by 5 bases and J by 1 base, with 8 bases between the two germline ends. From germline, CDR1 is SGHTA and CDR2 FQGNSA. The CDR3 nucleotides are TGTGCCAGCAGCCAACAGGGAACTAATGAAAAACTGTTTTTT. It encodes CASSQQGTNEKLFF.

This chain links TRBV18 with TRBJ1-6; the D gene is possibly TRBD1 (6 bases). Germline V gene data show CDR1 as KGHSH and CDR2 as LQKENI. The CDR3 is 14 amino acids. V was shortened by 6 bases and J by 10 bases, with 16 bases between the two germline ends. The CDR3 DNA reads TGTGCCAGCTCTCAACTACACAGGGACTCACCCCTCCACTTT. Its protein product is CASSQLHRDSPLHF.

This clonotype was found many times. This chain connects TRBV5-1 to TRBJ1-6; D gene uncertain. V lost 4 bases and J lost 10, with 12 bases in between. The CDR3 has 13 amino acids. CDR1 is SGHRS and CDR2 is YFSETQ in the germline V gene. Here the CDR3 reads CASSRAVDSPLHF. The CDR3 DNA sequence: TGCGCCAGCAGCCGCGCTGTTGACTCACCCCTCCACTTT.

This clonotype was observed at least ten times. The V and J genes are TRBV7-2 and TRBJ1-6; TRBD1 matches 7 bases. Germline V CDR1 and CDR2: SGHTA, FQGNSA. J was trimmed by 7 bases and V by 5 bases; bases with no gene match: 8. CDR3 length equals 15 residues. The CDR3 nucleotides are TGTGCCAGCAGCCCAAGACAGGGTCGCAATTCACCCCTCCACTTT. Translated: CASSPRQGRNSPLHF.

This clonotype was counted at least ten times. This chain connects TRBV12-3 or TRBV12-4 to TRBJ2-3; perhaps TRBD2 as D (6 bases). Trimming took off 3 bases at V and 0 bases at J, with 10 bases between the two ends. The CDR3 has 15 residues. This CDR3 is CASSFVGRSTDTQYF. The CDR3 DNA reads TGTGCCAGCAGTTTTGTAGGGAGGAGCACAGATACGCAGTATTTT.

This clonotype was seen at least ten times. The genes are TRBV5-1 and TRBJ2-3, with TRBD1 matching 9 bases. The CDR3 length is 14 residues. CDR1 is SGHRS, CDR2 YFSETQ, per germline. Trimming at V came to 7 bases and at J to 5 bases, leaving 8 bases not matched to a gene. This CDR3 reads CASSSQGAVDTQYF. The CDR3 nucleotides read TGCGCCAGCTCCTCACAGGGGGCGGTAGATACGCAGTATTTT. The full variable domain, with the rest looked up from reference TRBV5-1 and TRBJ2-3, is KAGVTQTPRYLIKTRGQQVTLSCSPISGHRSVSWYQQTPGQGLQFLFEYFSETQRNKGNFPGRFSGRQFSNSRSEMNVSTLELGDSALYLCASSSQGAVDTQYFGPGTRLTVL.

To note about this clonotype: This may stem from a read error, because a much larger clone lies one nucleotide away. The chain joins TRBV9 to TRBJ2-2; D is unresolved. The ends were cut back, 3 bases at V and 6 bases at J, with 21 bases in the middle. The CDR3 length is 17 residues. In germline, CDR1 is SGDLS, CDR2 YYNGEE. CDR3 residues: CASSATLQQHYAGELFF. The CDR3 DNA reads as TGTGCCAGCAGCGCTACCTTGCAACAGCACTACGCCGGGGAGCTGTTTTTT.

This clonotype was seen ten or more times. CDR3 DNA: TGCAGTGCCGAGAAATGGGACAGGGGCGCCTTTAACTATGGCTACACCTTC. Translating gives CSAEKWDRGAFNYGYTF. This chain connects TRBV20-1 to TRBJ1-2, with 10 positions matching TRBD1. This CDR3 is built from 17 residues. J gave up 1 base and V 6 bases, and 14 bases lay outside the gene matches. In germline, CDR1 is DFQATT, CDR2 SNEGSKA (reference sequence).

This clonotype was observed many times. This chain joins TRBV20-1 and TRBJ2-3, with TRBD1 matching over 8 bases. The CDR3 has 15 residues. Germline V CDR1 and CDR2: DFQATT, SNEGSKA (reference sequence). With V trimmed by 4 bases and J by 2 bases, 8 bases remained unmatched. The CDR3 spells CSATSWGQVTDTQYF. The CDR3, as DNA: TGCAGTGCTACCTCCTGGGGACAGGTCACAGATACGCAGTATTTT.

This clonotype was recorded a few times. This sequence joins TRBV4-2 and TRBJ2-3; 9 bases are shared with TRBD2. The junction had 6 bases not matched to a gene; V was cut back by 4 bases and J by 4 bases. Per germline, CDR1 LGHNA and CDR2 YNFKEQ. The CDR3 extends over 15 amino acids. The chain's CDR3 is CASSLAGGPPDTQYF. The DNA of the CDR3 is TGTGCCAGCAGCCTTGCGGGGGGGCCCCCAGATACGCAGTATTTT.

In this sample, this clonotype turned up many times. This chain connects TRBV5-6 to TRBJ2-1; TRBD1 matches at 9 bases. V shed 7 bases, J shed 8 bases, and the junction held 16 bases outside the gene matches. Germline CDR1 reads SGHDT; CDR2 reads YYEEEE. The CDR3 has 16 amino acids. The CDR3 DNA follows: TGTGCCAGCTCCCACCTCGGGACAGGGTCGGTCGATGAGCAGTTCTTC. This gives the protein CASSHLGTGSVDEQFF. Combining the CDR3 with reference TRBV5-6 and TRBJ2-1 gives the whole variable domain DAGVTQSPTHLIKTRGQQVTLRCSPKSGHDTVSWYQQALGQGPQFIFQYYEEEERQRGNFPDRFSGHQFPNYSSELNVNALLLGDSALYLCASSHLGTGSVDEQFFGPGTRLTVL.

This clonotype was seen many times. The CDR3 sequence: CASRRQVGNTEAFF. In DNA, the CDR3 is TGTGCCAGCAGGCGACAGGTGGGGAACACTGAAGCTTTCTTT. This chain uses TRBV12-3 or TRBV12-4 with TRBJ1-1; D may be TRBD1 (6 bases). V shed 6 bases and J shed 1 base, with 12 bases lying between them. The CDR3 sequence is 14 residues long.

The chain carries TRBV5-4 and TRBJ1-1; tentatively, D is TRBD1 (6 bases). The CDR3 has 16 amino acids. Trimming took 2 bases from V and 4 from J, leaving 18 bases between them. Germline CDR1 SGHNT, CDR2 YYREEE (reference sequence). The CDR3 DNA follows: TGTGCCAGCAGCTTATCGGGACAACGCCTAGGCACTGAAGCTTTCTTT. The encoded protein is CASSLSGQRLGTEAFF. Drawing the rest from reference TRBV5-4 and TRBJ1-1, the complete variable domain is ETGVTQSPTHLIKTRGQQVTLRCSSQSGHNTVSWYQQALGQGPQFIFQYYREEENGRGNFPPRFSGLQFPNYSSELNVNALELDDSALYLCASSLSGQRLGTEAFFGQGTRLTVV.

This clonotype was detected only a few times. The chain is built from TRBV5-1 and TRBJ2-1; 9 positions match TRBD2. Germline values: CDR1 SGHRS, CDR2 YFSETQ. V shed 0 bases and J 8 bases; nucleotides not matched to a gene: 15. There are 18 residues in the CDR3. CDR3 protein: CASSLVSSGDKRSYEQFF. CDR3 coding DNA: TGCGCCAGCAGCTTGGTGTCTAGCGGGGACAAGCGGAGCTATGAGCAGTTCTTC. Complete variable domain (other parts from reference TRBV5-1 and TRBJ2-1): KAGVTQTPRYLIKTRGQQVTLSCSPISGHRSVSWYQQTPGQGLQFLFEYFSETQRNKGNFPGRFSGRQFSNSRSEMNVSTLELGDSALYLCASSLVSSGDKRSYEQFFGPGTRLTVL.

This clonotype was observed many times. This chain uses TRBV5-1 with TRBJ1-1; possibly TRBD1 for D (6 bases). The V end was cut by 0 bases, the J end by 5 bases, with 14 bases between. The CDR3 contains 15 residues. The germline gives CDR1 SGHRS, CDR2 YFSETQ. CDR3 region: CASSLAAGRGTEAFF. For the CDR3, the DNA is TGCGCCAGCAGCTTGGCGGCGGGGAGGGGGACTGAAGCTTTCTTT.

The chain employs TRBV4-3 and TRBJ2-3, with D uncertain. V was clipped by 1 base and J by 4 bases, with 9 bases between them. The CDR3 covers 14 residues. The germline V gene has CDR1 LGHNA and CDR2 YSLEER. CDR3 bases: TGCGCCAGCAGCCAAGTTACGGGTCCAGATACGCAGTATTTT. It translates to CASSQVTGPDTQYF.

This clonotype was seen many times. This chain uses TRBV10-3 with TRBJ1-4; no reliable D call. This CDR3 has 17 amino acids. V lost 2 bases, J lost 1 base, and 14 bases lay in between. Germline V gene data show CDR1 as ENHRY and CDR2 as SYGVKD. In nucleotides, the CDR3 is TGTGCCATCAGTGAGAGGACCTCGATTGGAACTAATGAAAAACTGTTTTTT. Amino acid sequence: CAISERTSIGTNEKLFF.

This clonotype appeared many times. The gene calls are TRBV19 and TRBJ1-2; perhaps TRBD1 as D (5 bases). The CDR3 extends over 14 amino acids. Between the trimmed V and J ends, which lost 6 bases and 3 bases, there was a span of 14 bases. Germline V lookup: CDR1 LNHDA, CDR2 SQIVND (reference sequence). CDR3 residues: CASRPGTEYYGYTF. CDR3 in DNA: TGTGCCAGTAGACCCGGGACGGAATACTATGGCTACACCTTC.

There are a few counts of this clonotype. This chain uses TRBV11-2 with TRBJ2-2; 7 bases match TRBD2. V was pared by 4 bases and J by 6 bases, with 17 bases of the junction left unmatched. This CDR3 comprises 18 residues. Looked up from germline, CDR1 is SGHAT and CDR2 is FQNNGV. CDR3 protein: CASSSRPRLAVRPGELFF. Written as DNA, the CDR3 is TGTGCCAGCAGCTCCCGGCCGAGGCTAGCGGTTAGGCCCGGGGAGCTGTTTTTT. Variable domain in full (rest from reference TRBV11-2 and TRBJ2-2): EAGVAQSPRYKIIEKRQSVAFWCNPISGHATLYWYQQILGQGPKLLIQFQNNGVVDDSQLPKDRFSAERLKGVDSTLKIQPAKLEDSAVYLCASSSRPRLAVRPGELFFGEGSRLTVL.

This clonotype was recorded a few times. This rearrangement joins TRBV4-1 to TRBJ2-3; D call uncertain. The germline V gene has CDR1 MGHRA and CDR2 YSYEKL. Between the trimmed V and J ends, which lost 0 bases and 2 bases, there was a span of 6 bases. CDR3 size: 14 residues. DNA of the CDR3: TGCGCCAGCAGCCAAGACTCAAACACAGATACGCAGTATTTT. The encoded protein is CASSQDSNTDTQYF.

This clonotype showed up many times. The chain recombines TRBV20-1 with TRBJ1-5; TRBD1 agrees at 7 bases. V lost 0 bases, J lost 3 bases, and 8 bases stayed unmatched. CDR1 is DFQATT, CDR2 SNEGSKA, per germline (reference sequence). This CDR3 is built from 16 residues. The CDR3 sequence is CSARDAGQPHNQPQHF. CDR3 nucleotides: TGCAGTGCTAGAGATGCGGGACAGCCTCACAATCAGCCCCAGCATTTT.

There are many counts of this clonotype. CDR3 nucleotides: TGCAGTGCTAGAGAGGCTAGCTCCTACAATGAGCAGTTCTTC. Translated, it gives CSAREASSYNEQFF. The chain uses TRBV20-1 and TRBJ2-1; D remains ambiguous. The length of the CDR3 is 14 residues. Trimming left V 0 bases short and J 0 bases short, with 6 bases between. Germline CDR1 DFQATT, CDR2 SNEGSKA (reference sequence).